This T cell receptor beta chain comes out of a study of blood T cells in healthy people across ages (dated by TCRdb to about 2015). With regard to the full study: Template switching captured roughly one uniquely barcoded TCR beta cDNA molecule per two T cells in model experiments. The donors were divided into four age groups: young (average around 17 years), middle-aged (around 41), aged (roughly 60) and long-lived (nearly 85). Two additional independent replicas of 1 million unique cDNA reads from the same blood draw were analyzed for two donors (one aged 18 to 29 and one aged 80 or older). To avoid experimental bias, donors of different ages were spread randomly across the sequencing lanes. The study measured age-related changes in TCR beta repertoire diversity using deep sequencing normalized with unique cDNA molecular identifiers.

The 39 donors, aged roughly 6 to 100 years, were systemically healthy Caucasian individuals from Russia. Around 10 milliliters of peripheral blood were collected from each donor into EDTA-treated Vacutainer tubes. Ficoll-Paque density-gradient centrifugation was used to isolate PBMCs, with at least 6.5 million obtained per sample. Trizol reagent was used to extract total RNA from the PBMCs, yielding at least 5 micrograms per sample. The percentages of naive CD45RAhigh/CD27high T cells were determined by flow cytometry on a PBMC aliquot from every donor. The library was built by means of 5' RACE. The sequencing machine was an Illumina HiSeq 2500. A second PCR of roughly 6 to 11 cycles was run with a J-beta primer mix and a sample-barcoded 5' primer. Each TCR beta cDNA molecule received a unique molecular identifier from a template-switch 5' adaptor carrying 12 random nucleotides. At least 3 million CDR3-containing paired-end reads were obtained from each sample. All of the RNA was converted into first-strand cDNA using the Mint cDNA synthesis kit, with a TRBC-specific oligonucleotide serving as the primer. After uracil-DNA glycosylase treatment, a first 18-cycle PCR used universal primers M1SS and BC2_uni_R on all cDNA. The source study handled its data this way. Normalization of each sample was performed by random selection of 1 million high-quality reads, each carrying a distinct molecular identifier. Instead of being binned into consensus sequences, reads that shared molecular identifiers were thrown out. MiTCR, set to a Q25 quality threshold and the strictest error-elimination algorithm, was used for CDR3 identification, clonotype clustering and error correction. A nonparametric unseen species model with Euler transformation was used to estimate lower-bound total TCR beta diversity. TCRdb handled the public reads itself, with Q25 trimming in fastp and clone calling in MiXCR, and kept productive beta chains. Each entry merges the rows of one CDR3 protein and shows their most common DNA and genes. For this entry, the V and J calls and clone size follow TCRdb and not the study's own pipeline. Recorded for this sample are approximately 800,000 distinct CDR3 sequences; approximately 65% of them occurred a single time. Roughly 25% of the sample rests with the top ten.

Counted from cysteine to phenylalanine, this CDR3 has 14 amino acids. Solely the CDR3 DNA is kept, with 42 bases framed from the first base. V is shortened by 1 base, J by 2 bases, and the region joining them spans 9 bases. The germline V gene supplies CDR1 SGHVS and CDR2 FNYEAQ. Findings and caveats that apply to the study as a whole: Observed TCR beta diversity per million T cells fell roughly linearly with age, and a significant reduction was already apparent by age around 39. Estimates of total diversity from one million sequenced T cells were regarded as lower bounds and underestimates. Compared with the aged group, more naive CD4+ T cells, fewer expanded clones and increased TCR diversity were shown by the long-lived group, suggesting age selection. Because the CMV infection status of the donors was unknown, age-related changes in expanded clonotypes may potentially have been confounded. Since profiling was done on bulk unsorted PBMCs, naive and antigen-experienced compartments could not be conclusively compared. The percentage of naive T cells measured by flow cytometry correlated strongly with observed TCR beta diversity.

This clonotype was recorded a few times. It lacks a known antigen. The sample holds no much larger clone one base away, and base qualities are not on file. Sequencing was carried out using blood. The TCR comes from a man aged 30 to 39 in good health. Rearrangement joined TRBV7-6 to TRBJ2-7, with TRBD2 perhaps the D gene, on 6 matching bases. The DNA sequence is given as TGTGCCAGCAGCTTAGAAGGGGAGGCCTACGAGCAGTACTTC. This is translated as CASSLEGEAYEQYF.